This entry describes one T cell receptor (beta chain). This entry belongs to a study of patients and donors after allogeneic stem cell transplantation. A single record per CDR3 protein comes from TCRdb applying MiXCR to the RT-PCR reads. The data show approximately 170,000 distinct CDR3 sequences, roughly 31% seen once. Per the germline V gene, CDR1 is SGHTA and CDR2 is FQGNSA. The ends lost 5 bases at V and 4 bases at J; junction bases unmatched: 3. The CDR3 runs to 14 residues. Material for sequencing was blood, either unsorted or a sorted T cell fraction (not recorded which). The receptor comes from a human donor who was either an allogeneic HSCT recipient or a stem cell or donor lymphocyte infusion donor (not recorded which). It is not recorded whose cells these are; they may come from a transplant donor. This chain links TRBV7-2 with TRBJ2-3; 10 bases agree with TRBD2. The CDR3 reads CASSLGTSADTQYF. CDR3 DNA: TGTGCCAGCAGCCTCGGGACTAGCGCAGATACGCAGTATTTT. The full variable domain, in which reference TRBV7-2 and TRBJ2-3 provide the parts outside the CDR3, is GAGVSQSPSNKVTEKGKDVELRCDPISGHTALYWYRQSLGQGLEFLIYFQGNSAPDKSGLPSDRFSAERTGGSVSTLTIQRTQQEDSAVYLCASSLGTSADTQYFGPGTRLTVL.